A single sample gave rise to the 23 T cell receptor beta chains below, sequenced in a study of blood T cell repertoires in COVID-19. Here immunoSEQ multiplex PCR was the method, and the copy in TCRdb shows in-frame clones only, minus some. The data contain fewer than 200,000 clones, 87% of them singletons. Sequenced input: PBMCs or T cells enriched from blood (not recorded which). The receptors derive from a human donor with acute COVID-19. The donor label of this sample is uncertain.

The rearrangement joins TRBV9 to TRBJ1-1; 7 bases are shared with TRBD1. The CDR3 loop spans 14 amino acids. V gave up 3 bases and J gave up 5 bases; unmatched junction bases: 7. Germline assignment: CDR1 SGDLS and CDR2 YYNGEE. This chain's CDR3 is CASSGLTGETEAFF. CDR3 DNA: TGTGCCAGCAGCGGGCTTACAGGGGAAACTGAAGCTTTCTTT. Drawing the rest from reference TRBV9 and TRBJ1-1, the complete variable domain is DSGVTQTPKHLITATGQRVTLRCSPRSGDLSVYWYQQSLDQGLQFLIQYYNGEERAKGNILERFSAQQFPDLHSELNLSSLELGDSALYFCASSGLTGETEAFFGQGTRLTVV.

The chain employs TRBV6-5 and TRBJ1-2; TRBD1 is a possible D gene (6 bases). The CDR3 sequence is 13 residues long. Trimming removed 8 bases from V and 0 bases from J, with 10 bases in between. The germline V gene encodes CDR1 MNHEY and CDR2 SVGAGI. CDR3 region: CASLQGSNYGYTF. For the CDR3, the DNA is TGTGCCAGCTTACAGGGCTCTAACTATGGCTACACCTTC.

J is TRBJ1-1 and V is TRBV27; a possible D gene is TRBD1 (5 bases). This CDR3 contains 12 residues. Between the trimmed V and J ends, which lost 8 bases and 12 bases, there was a span of 19 bases. The V gene's germline CDR1 is MNHEY and CDR2 SMNVEV (reference sequence). CDR3 in amino acids: CASRYSGGITFF. CDR3 DNA sequence: TGTGCCAGCCGTTATTCGGGGGGTATCACTTTCTTT.

The genes are TRBV7-2 and TRBJ1-1, with D possibly being TRBD1 (6 bases). CDR1 and CDR2 from the germline V gene are SGHTA and FQGNSA. V lost 1 base to trimming and J lost 6 bases, with 12 bases between them. The CDR3 is 14 residues long. The CDR3 here is CASSLVTQGSEAFF. Written as DNA, the CDR3 is TGTGCCAGCAGCTTAGTAACGCAGGGGTCTGAAGCTTTCTTT.

This chain uses TRBV6-5 with TRBJ2-3, with D tentatively TRBD2 (6 bases). The CDR3 extends over 12 amino acids. Trimming shortened V by 2 bases and J by 11 bases, and 11 bases separated the two germline ends. Germline CDR1 is MNHEY and CDR2 is SVGAGI. In nucleotides, the CDR3 is TGTGCCAGCAGTTACGGGACTGGACGGCAGTATTTT. It codes for CASSYGTGRQYF.

The chain has TRBV14 and TRBJ2-5, with 7 positions matching TRBD1. The CDR3 is made up of 14 amino acids. Germline V gives CDR1 SGHDN, CDR2 FVKESK. After removal of 6 bases from V and 5 bases from J, the junction contained 9 bases not matched to a gene. The CDR3 DNA reads TGTGCCAGCAGGCCGACAGGGAGTTGGGAGACCCAGTACTTC. It specifies CASRPTGSWETQYF. Full variable domain (remainder filled in from reference TRBV14 and TRBJ2-5): EAGVTQFPSHSVIEKGQTVTLRCDPISGHDNLYWYRRVMGKEIKFLLHFVKESKQDESGMPNNRFLAERTGGTYSTLKVQPAELEDSGVYFCASRPTGSWETQYFGPGTRLLVL.

This sequence joins TRBV10-3 and TRBJ2-2; D gene unclear. V was cut by 0 bases and J by 3 bases, with 8 bases left in between. The CDR3 totals 15 residues. CDR1 is ENHRY, CDR2 SYGVKD, per germline. The CDR3 nucleotides are TGTGCCATCAGTGAGTCGGCAATTGACACCGGGGAGCTGTTTTTT. It specifies CAISESAIDTGELFF.

The chain couples TRBV7-9 to TRBJ2-7; D unresolved. Trimming stripped 3 bases from V and 3 bases from J, with 3 bases between. Germline values: CDR1 SEHNR, CDR2 FQNEAQ (reference sequence). There are 11 residues in the CDR3. The CDR3 is CASSFLYEQYF. The CDR3 coding sequence is TGTGCCAGCAGCTTCCTCTACGAGCAGTACTTC.

The chain is built from TRBV4-3 and TRBJ1-1; D unclear. Per the germline V gene, CDR1 is LGHNA and CDR2 is YSLEER. Between the trimmed V and J ends, which lost 0 bases and 3 bases, there was a span of 11 bases. The CDR3 is 15 residues long. CDR3 nucleotides: TGCGCCAGCAGCCAAGATCTTGCAGCGGACACTGAAGCTTTCTTT. Translating gives CASSQDLAADTEAFF.

The rearrangement uses TRBV5-1 and TRBJ2-5; D is ambiguous. V lost 1 base and J lost 2, with 12 bases in between. This CDR3 contains 15 residues. CDR1 and CDR2 from the germline V gene are SGHRS and YFSETQ. CDR3: CASSLTKLPQETQYF. In DNA form, the CDR3 reads TGCGCCAGCAGCTTGACGAAACTCCCTCAAGAGACCCAGTACTTC.

This clone was seen more than once but under ten times. V gene TRBV20-1 combines with J gene TRBJ1-1, with D unclear. This CDR3 is built from 10 residues. Between the trimmed V and J ends, which lost 5 bases and 7 bases, there was a span of 8 bases. Germline V gene sequence: CDR1 DFQATT, CDR2 SNEGSKA (reference sequence). The CDR3 sequence: CSAEVREAFF. For the CDR3, the DNA is TGCAGTGCTGAGGTCCGTGAAGCTTTCTTT.

V is TRBV5-1 and J is TRBJ1-1; D remains ambiguous. CDR1 is SGHRS, CDR2 YFSETQ, per germline. Deletions cut 5 bases from V and 1 base from J, with 9 bases between. The CDR3 loop spans 13 amino acids. In nucleotides, the CDR3 is TGCGCCAGCAGGGGCAGTCCGAACACTGAAGCTTTCTTT. It encodes CASRGSPNTEAFF.

The V gene is TRBV6-5, the J gene TRBJ2-2, with 8 positions matching TRBD2. This CDR3 has 12 residues. Looked up from germline, CDR1 is MNHEY and CDR2 is SVGAGI. The V gene end was trimmed by 6 bases and the J gene end by 6 bases; junction bases not matched to a gene: 0. In nucleotides, the CDR3 is TGTGCCAGCAGGGGACTAGCCGGGGAGCTGTTTTTT. Protein product: CASRGLAGELFF.

The gene calls are TRBV7-2 and TRBJ2-5; D possibly corresponds to TRBD2 (5 bases). V shed 5 bases and J shed 9 bases, with 13 bases lying between them. Germline CDR1 SGHTA, CDR2 FQGNSA. There are 12 residues in the CDR3. The CDR3 here is CASSVTRRAQYF. The CDR3 region has the DNA TGTGCCAGCAGCGTGACCCGGCGGGCCCAGTACTTC.

The chain joins TRBV20-1 to TRBJ2-5; 9 bases are a match to TRBD2. The CDR3 has 15 residues. J lost 6 bases, V lost 3 bases, and 11 bases had no gene match. The germline V gene encodes CDR1 DFQATT and CDR2 SNEGSKA (reference sequence). CDR3 DNA sequence: TGCAGTGCTAGTTTATGGCGGGGGGGCCGTAAGACCCAGTACTTC. Translation: CSASLWRGGRKTQYF.

The rearrangement uses TRBV25-1 and TRBJ2-1; 7 bases match TRBD2. The CDR3 totals 15 residues. V was pared by 1 base and J by 3 bases, with 3 bases of the junction left unmatched. CDR1 is MGHDK, CDR2 SYGVNS, per germline. The CDR3 bases are TGTGCCAGCAGTGAATGGGGGGGGTACTACAATGAGCAGTTCTTC. This sequence encodes CASSEWGGYYNEQFF. The full variable domain, with the rest looked up from reference TRBV25-1 and TRBJ2-1, is EADIYQTPRYLVIGTGKKITLECSQTMGHDKMYWYQQDPGMELHLIHYSYGVNSTEKGDLSSESTVSRIRTEHFPLTLESARPSHTSQYLCASSEWGGYYNEQFFGPGTRLTVL.

The rearrangement joins TRBV12-5 to TRBJ2-3; D possibly corresponds to TRBD1 (6 bases). V lost 5 bases and J 0 bases, leaving 15 bases between the germline ends. The CDR3 is made up of 16 amino acids. Germline lookup yields CDR1 LGHNT and CDR2 FRNRAP. The CDR3 loop reads CASGRRTETSTDTQYF. Here the CDR3 DNA reads TGTGCTAGTGGTCGGCGGACAGAAACAAGCACAGATACGCAGTATTTT.

The V gene is TRBV27, the J gene TRBJ1-1; 7 nucleotides line up with TRBD1. The V segment lost 5 bases and the J segment 4 bases; nucleotides outside the gene matches: 7. The CDR3 loop spans 14 amino acids. Germline assignment: CDR1 MNHEY and CDR2 SMNVEV (reference sequence). CDR3 residues: CASSIQGTFTEAFF. The CDR3 DNA sequence: TGTGCCAGCAGTATACAGGGGACCTTCACTGAAGCTTTCTTT.

The chain carries TRBV5-1 and TRBJ2-7; TRBD1 aligns across 8 bases. Germline V gives CDR1 SGHRS, CDR2 YFSETQ. With 6 bases clipped from V and 3 bases from J, the junction kept 2 bases outside the gene matches. The CDR3 runs to 12 residues. The CDR3 is CASTGGFYEQYF. In nucleotides, the CDR3 is TGCGCCAGCACAGGGGGCTTCTACGAGCAGTACTTC.

V is TRBV19 and J is TRBJ2-3; TRBD2 aligns across 9 bases. Trimming removed 1 base from V and 4 bases from J; junction bases left unmatched: 9. Germline V gives CDR1 LNHDA, CDR2 SQIVND (reference sequence). CDR3 length: 17 residues. The CDR3 region is CASSIVVGTSPADTQYF. CDR3 nucleotide sequence: TGTGCCAGTAGTATAGTGGTCGGGACTAGCCCGGCAGATACGCAGTATTTT.

The chain employs TRBV7-2 and TRBJ1-2; a possible D gene is TRBD1 (5 bases). Looked up from germline, CDR1 is SGHTA and CDR2 is FQGNSA. Trimming took off 6 bases at V and 5 bases at J, with 16 bases between the two ends. The CDR3 spans 14 residues. The CDR3 region has the DNA TGTGCCAGCAGGCGCGTAGGGGCCGGGTATGGCTACACCTTC. Its translation: CASRRVGAGYGYTF.

The chain carries TRBV7-2 and TRBJ1-2, with 9 bases that match TRBD1. Per the germline V gene, CDR1 is SGHTA and CDR2 is FQGNSA. The CDR3 has 13 amino acids. The V segment lost 7 bases and the J segment 3 bases; nucleotides outside the gene matches: 3. The DNA of the CDR3 is TGTGCCAGCAAATGGACAGGGGACTATGGCTACACCTTC. It is translated as CASKWTGDYGYTF.

V gene TRBV5-5 combines with J gene TRBJ1-1; possible D gene TRBD1, 5 bases. Germline V CDR1 and CDR2: SGHKS, YYEKEE (reference sequence). Trimming cost V 0 bases and J 4 bases, with 13 bases left between them. This CDR3 comprises 15 residues. This chain's CDR3 is CASSLAGSGGTEAFF. In DNA form, the CDR3 reads TGTGCCAGCAGCTTGGCAGGGTCGGGGGGCACTGAAGCTTTCTTT. Variable domain in full (rest from reference TRBV5-5 and TRBJ1-1): DAGVTQSPTHLIKTRGQQVTLRCSPISGHKSVSWYQQVLGQGPQFIFQYYEKEERGRGNFPDRFSARQFPNYSSELNVNALLLGDSALYLCASSLAGSGGTEAFFGQGTRLTVV.